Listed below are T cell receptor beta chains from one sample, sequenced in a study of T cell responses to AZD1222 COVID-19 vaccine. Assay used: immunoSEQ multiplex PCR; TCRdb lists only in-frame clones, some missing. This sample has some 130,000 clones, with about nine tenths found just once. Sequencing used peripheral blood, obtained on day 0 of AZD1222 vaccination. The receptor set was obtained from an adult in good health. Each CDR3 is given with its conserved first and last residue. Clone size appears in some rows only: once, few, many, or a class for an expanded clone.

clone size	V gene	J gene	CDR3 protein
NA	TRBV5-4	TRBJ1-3	CASSLAGTPGNTIYF
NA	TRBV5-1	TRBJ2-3	CASSSSADTQYF
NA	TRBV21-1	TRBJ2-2	CASSKRQGTGELFF
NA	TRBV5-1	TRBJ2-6	CASSSGQPGANVLTF
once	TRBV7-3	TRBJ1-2	CASSPAGQGSVYGYTF
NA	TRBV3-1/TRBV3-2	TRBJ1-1	CASRGTAGAEAFF
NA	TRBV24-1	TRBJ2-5	CATERTGKSETQYF
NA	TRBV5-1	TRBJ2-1	CASRRSWDYNEQFF
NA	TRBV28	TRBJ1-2	CASSEGNGYTF
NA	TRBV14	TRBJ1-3	CASSQEVQTDKLGNTIYF
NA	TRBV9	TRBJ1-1	CASSVGGGHTEAFF
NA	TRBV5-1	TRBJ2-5	CASSLELVGREYF
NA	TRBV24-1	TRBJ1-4	CATKGTTGRNNEKLFF
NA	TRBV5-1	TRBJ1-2	CASSTGDYGYTF
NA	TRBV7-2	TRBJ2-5	CASSLTPPGAGETQYF
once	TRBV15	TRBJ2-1	CATSSREGEQFF
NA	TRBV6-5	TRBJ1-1	CASSYGTQTAFF
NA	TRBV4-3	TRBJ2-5	CASSQGEPGLGQETQYF
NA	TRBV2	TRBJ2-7	CASKRTESSYEQYF
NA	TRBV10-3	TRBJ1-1	CAISESSGTEMNTEAFF
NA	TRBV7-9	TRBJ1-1	CASSLGGTENTEAFF
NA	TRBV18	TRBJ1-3	CASSLHRGPGNTIYF
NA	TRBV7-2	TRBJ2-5	CASSLEWGEETQYF
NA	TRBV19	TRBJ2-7	CASAPGLSYEQYF
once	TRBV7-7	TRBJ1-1	CASSLQENTEAFF
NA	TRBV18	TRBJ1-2	CASSPPKGVGYGYTF
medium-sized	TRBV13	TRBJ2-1	CASIAAQGYEQFF
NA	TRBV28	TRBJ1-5	CAGMDRGNQPQHF
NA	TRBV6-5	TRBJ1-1	CASRKGTEAFF
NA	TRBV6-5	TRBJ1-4	CASSYSRSLGDEKLFF
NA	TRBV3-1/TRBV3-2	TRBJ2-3	CASSQDRGESTDTQYF
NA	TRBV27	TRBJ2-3	CASSLSGLAGDTQYF
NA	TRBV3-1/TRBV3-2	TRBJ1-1	CASSQMATEAFF
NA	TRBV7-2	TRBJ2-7	CASSSEGWTETYEQYF
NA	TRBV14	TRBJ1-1	CASRPGRAFF
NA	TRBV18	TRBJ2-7	CASSPPTGDSSYEQYF
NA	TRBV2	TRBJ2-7	CASSESPLETRGGSYEQYF
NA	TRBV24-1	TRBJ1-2	CATSDGGAEYGYTF
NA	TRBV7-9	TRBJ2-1	CASRELADEQFF